The text below deals with one T cell receptor (beta chain). Its specificity is not known. The data derive from a study of T cells in tumors after PD-1 blockade. Study in general: Each patient got pembrolizumab 200 mg every 3 weeks or cemiplimab 350 mg every 2 weeks. A subset received ongoing vismodegib 150 mg daily alongside anti-PD-1 therapy. General study points: Peripheral recruitment is suggested, as some novel exhausted tumor clones were in pre-treatment blood.

The length of the CDR3 is 14 residues. Germline loops: CDR1 SGHRS, CDR2 YFSETQ. Trimming cost V 0 bases and J 6 bases, with 12 bases left between them. Assay: immunoSEQ multiplex PCR; the TCRdb copy retains only in-frame clones and omits some. Of 35,000 or so clones in the sample, roughly 78% were seen once. This sample comprised PBMCs, obtained before anti-PD-1 treatment. This receptor was identified in a human donor with basal cell carcinoma. This chain links TRBV5-1 with TRBJ1-2; no reliable D call. The DNA of the CDR3 is TGCGCCAGCAGCTTGGCCAACGGCGGAAATGGCTACACCTTC. It translates to CASSLANGGNGYTF.